The 21 T cell receptor beta chains given below trace back to one sample, sequenced in a study of a mutant IDH1 vaccine in newly diagnosed glioma. Produced via immunoSEQ multiplex PCR; TCRdb's table is partial and in-frame only. Of 15,000 or so clones listed, 80% are singletons. Time point specified: baseline, week 1 (first vaccination visit). Treatment: pre-vaccination baseline after standard-of-care therapy. Specimen: PBMCs, collected from a glioma patient treated with radiotherapy, temozolomide or both. These receptors all stem from a man in his forties with glioma.

This clone was found once. The rearrangement uses TRBV27 and TRBJ2-2; D ambiguous. CDR3 length: 17 residues. Per the germline V gene, CDR1 is MNHEY and CDR2 is SMNVEV (reference sequence). Trimming took 7 bases from V and 0 from J, leaving 18 bases between them. The CDR3 nucleotides are TGTGCCAGCACCCCCCTGGAGTTCCCGACGAACACCGGGGAGCTGTTTTTT. Translation gives CASTPLEFPTNTGELFF.

This clone was observed a few times. The genes are TRBV27 and TRBJ2-7, with D unresolved. V was pared by 2 bases and J by 0 bases, with 14 bases between. CDR3 length equals 16 residues. Looked up from germline, CDR1 is MNHEY and CDR2 is SMNVEV (reference sequence). CDR3 DNA sequence: TGTGCCAGCAGTTTAAGTAACAGCTTCTCCTCCTACGAGCAGTACGTC. Its translation is CASSLSNSFSSYEQYV.

This clone is a singleton in its sample. The chain uses TRBV6-5 and TRBJ2-1, with a tentative D call TRBD2 (5 bases). CDR3 length: 14 residues. Germline V gene lookup returns CDR1 MNHEY and CDR2 SVGAGI. Trimming stripped 6 bases from V and 4 bases from J, with 13 bases between. CDR3 region: CASSRGTTYNEQFF. The CDR3 DNA sequence: TGTGCCAGCAGCCGGGGAACAACGTACAATGAGCAGTTCTTC.

The rearrangement joins TRBV27 to TRBJ2-1; 13 nucleotides agree with TRBD2. Germline V CDR1 and CDR2: MNHEY, SMNVEV (reference sequence). The CDR3 sequence is 14 residues long. V was pared by 5 bases and J by 15 bases, with 10 bases of the junction left unmatched. The CDR3 loop reads CASSLRTSGSYWFF. CDR3 nucleotide sequence: TGTGCCAGCAGTCTGCGGACTAGCGGGAGTTATTGGTTCTTC.

This clone was counted once. The genes are TRBV19 and TRBJ2-3, with TRBD2 matching over 7 bases. The CDR3 runs to 16 residues. V was clipped by 8 bases and J by 6 bases; unmatched bases: 17. Germline V lookup: CDR1 LNHDA, CDR2 SQIVND (reference sequence). The CDR3, as DNA: TGTGCCAGTTCCACCGATGGGGGACTACCTCTGGATACGCAGTATTTT. This translates into CASSTDGGLPLDTQYF.

This clone was detected once. V and J are TRBV25-1 and TRBJ1-4, with D perhaps matching TRBD1 (5 bases). CDR3 length: 13 residues. Germline CDR1 reads MGHDK; CDR2 reads SYGVNS. With 9 bases removed from V and 4 bases from J, the gap between germline ends came to 12 bases. CDR3 in amino acids: CASVGTYNEKLFF. The CDR3 DNA follows: TGTGCCAGTGTTGGGACTTATAATGAAAAACTGTTTTTT. Full variable domain (remainder filled in from reference TRBV25-1 and TRBJ1-4): EADIYQTPRYLVIGTGKKITLECSQTMGHDKMYWYQQDPGMELHLIHYSYGVNSTEKGDLSSESTVSRIRTEHFPLTLESARPSHTSQYLCASVGTYNEKLFFGSGTQLSVL.

This clone was counted only a few times. V is TRBV9 and J is TRBJ1-1, with TRBD1 identical over 7 bases. The length of the CDR3 is 14 residues. With V trimmed by 4 bases and J by 1 base, 4 bases remained unmatched. Germline V gene sequence: CDR1 SGDLS, CDR2 YYNGEE. CDR3 in DNA: TGTGCCAGCAGCCTCGGGACAGCGAACACTGAAGCTTTCTTT. Its translation is CASSLGTANTEAFF.

This rearrangement joins TRBV27 to TRBJ2-1; D is possibly TRBD1 or TRBD2 (5 bases each). The CDR3 is 16 amino acids. Trimming stripped 6 bases from V and 0 bases from J, with 15 bases between. Per the germline V gene, CDR1 is MNHEY and CDR2 is SMNVEV (reference sequence). The CDR3 region is CASRRDGPSSYNEQFF. CDR3 coding DNA: TGTGCCAGCAGGAGGGACGGCCCAAGCTCCTACAATGAGCAGTTCTTC.

The rearrangement uses TRBV6-4 and TRBJ2-3; 10 nucleotides align to TRBD1. The V gene end was trimmed by 2 bases and the J gene end by 4 bases; junction bases not matched to a gene: 0. The CDR3 length is 14 residues. CDR1 and CDR2 (germline): MRHNA, SNTAGT. CDR3 residues: CASSDGQGADTQYF. CDR3 DNA: TGTGCCAGCAGTGACGGACAGGGGGCAGATACGCAGTATTTT.

This sequence joins TRBV27 and TRBJ1-2; tentatively, D is TRBD1 (6 bases). Germline values: CDR1 MNHEY, CDR2 SMNVEV (reference sequence). V lost 6 bases to trimming and J lost 3 bases, with 14 bases between them. The CDR3 consists of 14 residues. Here the CDR3 reads CASSLTGGHYGYTF. CDR3 coding DNA: TGTGCCAGCAGCCTTACTGGGGGGCACTATGGCTACACCTTC.

The sample holds one count of this clone. The genes are TRBV2 and TRBJ2-1; TRBD2 matches at 9 bases. With V trimmed by 4 bases and J by 7 bases, 8 bases remained unmatched. CDR1 SNHLY and CDR2 FYNNEI come from the germline V gene. This CDR3 has 15 amino acids. The CDR3 reads CASSGQAGGPNEQFF. The CDR3 region has the DNA TGTGCCAGCAGTGGACAAGCGGGAGGACCGAATGAGCAGTTCTTC.

The rearrangement links TRBV6-5 to TRBJ2-7; 8 nucleotides align to TRBD1. The CDR3 is made up of 14 amino acids. The ends lost 5 bases at V and 0 bases at J; junction bases unmatched: 3. The germline CDR1 and CDR2 sequences are MNHEY and SVGAGI. The CDR3 sequence is CASSRQGSSYEQYF. The CDR3 DNA follows: TGTGCCAGCAGTCGACAGGGGAGCTCCTACGAGCAGTACTTC.

The rearrangement uses TRBV19 and TRBJ2-1, with D possibly being TRBD2 (7 bases). The CDR3 spans 14 residues. V was shortened by 5 bases and J by 7 bases, with 15 bases between the two germline ends. Germline CDR1 is LNHDA and CDR2 is SQIVND (reference sequence). CDR3 amino acids: CASSPFRGANEQFF. The DNA for the CDR3 is TGTGCCAGTAGTCCATTCCGGGGGGCAAATGAGCAGTTCTTC.

This clone ranks as medium-sized. The chain recombines TRBV11-2 with TRBJ1-1; 7 bases are shared with TRBD1. Losses at the gene ends were 1 base for V and 3 bases for J; bases not matched to a gene: 2. This CDR3 spans 14 amino acids. In germline, CDR1 is SGHAT, CDR2 FQNNGV. The CDR3 region is CASSLGRGYTEAFF. The DNA of the CDR3 is TGTGCCAGCAGCTTAGGCAGGGGGTACACTGAAGCTTTCTTT.

This clone was picked up one time. The chain uses TRBV6-1 and TRBJ2-3, with D tentatively TRBD1 or TRBD2 (5 bases each). V was trimmed by 6 bases and J by 3 bases, leaving 13 bases between them. Germline V lookup: CDR1 MNHNS, CDR2 SASEGT. The CDR3 is 14 residues long. CDR3 residues: CASSEQWGTDTQYF. CDR3 coding DNA: TGTGCCAGCAGCGAACAGTGGGGGACAGATACGCAGTATTTT.

The chain couples TRBV6-6 to TRBJ1-4; D is ambiguous. Germline V gene lookup returns CDR1 MNHNY and CDR2 SVGAGI (reference sequence). V was shortened by 6 bases and J by 4 bases, with 9 bases between the two germline ends. The CDR3 length is 13 residues. The chain's CDR3 is CASRGPDNEKLFF. The CDR3 region has the DNA TGTGCCAGCAGAGGACCGGATAATGAAAAACTGTTTTTT.

The chain combines TRBV12-5 with TRBJ2-1; the match to TRBD1 covers 10 bases. Germline assignment: CDR1 LGHNT and CDR2 FRNRAP. J gave up 4 bases and V 6 bases, and 9 bases lay outside the gene matches. This CDR3 contains 16 residues. The CDR3 DNA is TGTGCTAGTGGCGGGGACAGGGGCGTGGGTTACAATGAGCAGTTCTTC. Translated: CASGGDRGVGYNEQFF.

This clone has only a few counts. The genes are TRBV11-2 and TRBJ2-5; tentative D call: TRBD1 (6 bases). The CDR3 totals 13 residues. Germline CDR1 reads SGHAT; CDR2 reads FQNNGV. The V end was cut by 6 bases, the J end by 2 bases, with 10 bases between. The CDR3 reads CASRRTVQETQYF. In DNA, the CDR3 is TGTGCCAGCAGAAGGACAGTTCAAGAGACCCAGTACTTC.

The rearrangement links TRBV7-6 to TRBJ2-7; a possible D gene is TRBD2 (5 bases). The CDR3 is 16 residues long. CDR1 SGHVS and CDR2 FNYEAQ come from the germline V gene. V lost 0 bases to trimming and J lost 4 bases, with 16 bases between them. The CDR3 DNA reads TGTGCCAGCAGCTTAGCCCCTTCTGTGAGGGAATACGAGCAGTACTTC. The encoded protein is CASSLAPSVREYEQYF.

The chain combines TRBV5-1 with TRBJ2-2; tentatively, D is TRBD1 (6 bases). The CDR3 runs 13 residues. V was shortened by 5 bases and J by 6 bases, with 11 bases between the two germline ends. Per the germline V gene, CDR1 is SGHRS and CDR2 is YFSETQ. CDR3 region: CASSPRGPGELFF. The CDR3 bases are TGCGCCAGCAGTCCCAGGGGACCCGGGGAGCTGTTTTTT. Full variable domain (rest looked up from reference TRBV5-1 and TRBJ2-2): KAGVTQTPRYLIKTRGQQVTLSCSPISGHRSVSWYQQTPGQGLQFLFEYFSETQRNKGNFPGRFSGRQFSNSRSEMNVSTLELGDSALYLCASSPRGPGELFFGEGSRLTVL.

CDR3 coding DNA: TGTGCCAGCAGCACCCAAAACAGGAACACTGAAGCTTTCTTT. Translated, it gives CASSTQNRNTEAFF. The J gene is TRBJ1-1, the V gene TRBV13; no clear D gene. Trimming shortened V by 5 bases and J by 1 base, and 11 bases separated the two germline ends. The CDR3 has 14 residues. CDR1 is PRHDT, CDR2 FYEKMQ, per germline (reference sequence).